This record concerns one T cell receptor beta chain sequence. Its antigen is not identified. Combining a sample-barcoded 5' primer with a J-beta primer mix, a second PCR ran for 7 to 11 cycles. TCRdb processed the 5' RACE reads anew with MiXCR; each CDR3 protein has one entry. The data contain under 950,000 distinct CDR3 sequences, 22% of them singletons. The data are from a study of blood T cells in healthy people across ages. The extraction recovered at least 5.5 micrograms of total RNA per sample. The CDR3 loop spans 16 amino acids. V lost 2 bases, J lost 4 bases, and 8 bases stayed unmatched. Germline V gene lookup returns CDR1 LGHDT and CDR2 YNNKEL (reference sequence). General observations from the study: Expanded clonotype changes were possibly confounded by unknown donor CMV status.

The rearrangement joins TRBV3-1 to TRBJ2-1; TRBD2 aligns across 7 bases. This clonotype was sampled from a man aged 65 to 79 in good health. The sample consisted of blood. DNA of the CDR3: TGTGCCAGCAGCCAATTGTACCTAGCGGAATACAATGAGCAGTTCTTC. Encoded protein: CASSQLYLAEYNEQFF.